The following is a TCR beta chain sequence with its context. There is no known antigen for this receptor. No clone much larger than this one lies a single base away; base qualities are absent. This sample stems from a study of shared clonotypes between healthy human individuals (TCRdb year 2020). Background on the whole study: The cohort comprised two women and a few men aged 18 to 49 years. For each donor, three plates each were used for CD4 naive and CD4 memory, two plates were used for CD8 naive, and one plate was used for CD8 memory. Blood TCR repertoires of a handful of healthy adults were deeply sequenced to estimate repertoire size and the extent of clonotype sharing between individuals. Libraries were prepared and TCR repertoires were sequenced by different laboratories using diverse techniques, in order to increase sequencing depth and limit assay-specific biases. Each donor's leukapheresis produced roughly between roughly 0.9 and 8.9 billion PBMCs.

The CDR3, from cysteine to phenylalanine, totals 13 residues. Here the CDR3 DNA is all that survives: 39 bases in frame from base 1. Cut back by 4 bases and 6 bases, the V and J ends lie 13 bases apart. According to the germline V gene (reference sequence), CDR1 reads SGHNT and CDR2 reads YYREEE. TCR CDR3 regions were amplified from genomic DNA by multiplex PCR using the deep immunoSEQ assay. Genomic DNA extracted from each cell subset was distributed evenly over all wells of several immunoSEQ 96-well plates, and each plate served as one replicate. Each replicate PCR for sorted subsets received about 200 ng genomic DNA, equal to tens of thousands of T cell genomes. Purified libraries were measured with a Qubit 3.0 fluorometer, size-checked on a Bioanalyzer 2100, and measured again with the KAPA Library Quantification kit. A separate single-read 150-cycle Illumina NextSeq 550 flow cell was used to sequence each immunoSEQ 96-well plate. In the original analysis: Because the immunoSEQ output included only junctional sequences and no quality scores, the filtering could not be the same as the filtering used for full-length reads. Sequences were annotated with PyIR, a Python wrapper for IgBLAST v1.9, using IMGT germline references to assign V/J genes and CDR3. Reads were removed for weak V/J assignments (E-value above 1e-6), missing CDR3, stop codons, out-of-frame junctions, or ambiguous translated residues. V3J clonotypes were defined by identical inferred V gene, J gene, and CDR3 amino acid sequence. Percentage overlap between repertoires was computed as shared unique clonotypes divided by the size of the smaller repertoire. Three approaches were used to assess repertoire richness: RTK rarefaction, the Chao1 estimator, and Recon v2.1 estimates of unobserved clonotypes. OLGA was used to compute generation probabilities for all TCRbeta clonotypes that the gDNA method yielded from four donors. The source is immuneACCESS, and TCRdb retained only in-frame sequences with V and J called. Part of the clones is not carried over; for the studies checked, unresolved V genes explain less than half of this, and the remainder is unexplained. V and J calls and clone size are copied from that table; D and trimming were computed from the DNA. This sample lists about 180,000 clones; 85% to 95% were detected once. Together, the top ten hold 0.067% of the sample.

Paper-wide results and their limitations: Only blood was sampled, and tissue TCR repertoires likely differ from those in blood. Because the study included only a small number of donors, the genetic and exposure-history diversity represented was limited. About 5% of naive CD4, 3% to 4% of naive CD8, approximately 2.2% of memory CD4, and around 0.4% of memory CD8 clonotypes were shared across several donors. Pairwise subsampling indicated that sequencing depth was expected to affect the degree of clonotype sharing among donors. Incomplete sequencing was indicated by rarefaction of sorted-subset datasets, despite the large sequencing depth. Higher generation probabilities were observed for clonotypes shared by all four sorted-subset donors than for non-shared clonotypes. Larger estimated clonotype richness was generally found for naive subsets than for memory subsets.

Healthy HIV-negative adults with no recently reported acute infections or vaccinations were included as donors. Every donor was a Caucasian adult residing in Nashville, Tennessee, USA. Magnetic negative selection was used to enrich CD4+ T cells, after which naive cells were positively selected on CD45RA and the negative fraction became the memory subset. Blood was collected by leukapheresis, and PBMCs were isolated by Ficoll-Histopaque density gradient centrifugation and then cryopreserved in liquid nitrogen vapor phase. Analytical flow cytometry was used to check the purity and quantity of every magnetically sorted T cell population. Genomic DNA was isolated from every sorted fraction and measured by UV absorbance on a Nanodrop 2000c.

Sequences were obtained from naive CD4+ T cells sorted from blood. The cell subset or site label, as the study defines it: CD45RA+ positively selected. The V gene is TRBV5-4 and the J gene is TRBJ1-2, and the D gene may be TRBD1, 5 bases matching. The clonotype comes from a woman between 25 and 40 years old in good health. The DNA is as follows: TGTGCCAGCAGCGCTACAGGTGTCAATGGCTACACCTTC. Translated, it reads CASSATGVNGYTF.